This passage covers 30 T cell receptor beta chains from one sample sequenced in a study of identical twins. TCRdb fed the 5' RACE reads into MiXCR, producing one record per CDR3 protein. The sample lists hundreds of thousands of distinct CDR3 sequences, roughly an eighth occurring once. These same data were also listed under a study on yellow fever vaccine responses in identical twins.

The material sequenced was PBMCs. These receptors originate from a woman younger than 35 in good health.

The chain employs TRBV6-1 and TRBJ2-3; D perhaps matches TRBD2 (6 bases). The V gene lost 8 bases and the J gene lost 0 bases, with 15 bases spanning the gap. This CDR3 comprises 15 residues. Germline CDR1 reads MNHNS; CDR2 reads SASEGT. CDR3: CASSRRGMSTDTQYF. The CDR3 nucleotides are TGTGCCAGCTCCAGGCGGGGAATGAGCACAGATACGCAGTATTTT.

This clonotype was seen ten or more times. This sequence joins TRBV12-3 or TRBV12-4 and TRBJ1-2, with D possibly matching TRBD1 (6 bases). Trimming pared 2 bases from V and 3 bases from J, leaving 13 bases between. The CDR3 runs 15 residues. This CDR3 is CASSLSGTMDYGYTF. The CDR3 DNA reads TGTGCCAGCAGTTTAAGTGGGACAATGGACTATGGCTACACCTTC.

This clonotype was detected many times. The chain couples TRBV29-1 to TRBJ1-1; perhaps TRBD1 as D (5 bases). The V and J ends lost 5 bases and 1 base respectively, with 8 bases between them. The germline V gene has CDR1 SQVTM and CDR2 ANQGSEA. This CDR3 is built from 12 residues. CDR3 protein: CSVSTENTEAFF. CDR3 DNA sequence: TGCAGCGTTTCGACAGAGAACACTGAAGCTTTCTTT.

The table lists this clonotype with a few counts. The rearrangement links TRBV28 to TRBJ2-3; no reliable D call. In germline, CDR1 is MDHEN, CDR2 SYDVKM. The CDR3 covers 12 residues. Trimming cost V 8 bases and J 3 bases, with 9 bases left between them. CDR3 region: CASGGVTDTQYF. The DNA for the CDR3 is TGTGCCAGCGGCGGTGTAACAGATACGCAGTATTTT.

CDR3 nucleotide sequence: TGCGCCAGCAGAAGACCAGGGGACTCACCCCTCCACTTT. This translates into CASRRPGDSPLHF. V usage is TRBV10-2 and J usage is TRBJ1-6; D possibly corresponds to TRBD1 (6 bases). The germline V gene has CDR1 WSHSY and CDR2 SAAADI. Trimming took 6 bases from V and 10 from J, leaving 13 bases between them. CDR3 length: 13 residues.

The CDR3: CASSLLSAPDEQFF. In DNA, the CDR3 is TGTGCCAGCAGCTTATTATCAGCCCCTGATGAGCAGTTCTTC. The chain is built from TRBV7-9 and TRBJ2-1; unclear D gene. V was cut by 2 bases and J by 8 bases, with 13 bases left in between. Per the germline V gene, CDR1 is SEHNR and CDR2 is FQNEAQ (reference sequence). The CDR3 contains 14 residues.

This clonotype was seen at least ten times. This rearrangement joins TRBV7-6 to TRBJ2-4, with 7 bases matching TRBD1. The CDR3 consists of 16 residues. The germline V gene encodes CDR1 SGHVS and CDR2 FNYEAQ. V was clipped by 4 bases and J by 0 bases; unmatched bases: 6. DNA of the CDR3: TGTGCCAGCAGCTCAAGGACAGGCGAAGCCAAAAACATTCAGTACTTC. Its protein is CASSSRTGEAKNIQYF.

The genes are TRBV3-1 and TRBJ2-4, with 7 positions matching TRBD1. Germline V CDR1 and CDR2: LGHDT, YNNKEL (reference sequence). The CDR3 runs to 15 residues. Trimming removed 3 bases from V and 6 bases from J; junction bases left unmatched: 8. DNA for the CDR3: TGTGCCAGCAGCCAGATGACAGGGCCGGGAAACATTCAGTACTTC. It translates to CASSQMTGPGNIQYF.

This clonotype was seen many times. This chain joins TRBV29-1 and TRBJ2-3; no definite D call. V lost 6 bases to trimming and J lost 2 bases, with 12 bases between them. The germline V gene encodes CDR1 SQVTM and CDR2 ANQGSEA. This CDR3 has 13 amino acids. CDR3 nucleotide sequence: TGCAGCGTCCTGACAAGAACCACAGATACGCAGTATTTT. Translated, it gives CSVLTRTTDTQYF.

This clonotype was counted a few times. This chain joins TRBV4-1 and TRBJ2-7, with D hard to call. Germline CDR1 reads MGHRA; CDR2 reads YSYEKL. V was trimmed by 0 bases and J by 0 bases, leaving 12 bases between them. The CDR3 spans 16 residues. CDR3 sequence reads: CASSQDQWISSYEQYF. The CDR3 DNA sequence: TGCGCCAGCAGCCAAGATCAGTGGATAAGCTCCTACGAGCAGTACTTC.

This clonotype was seen a few times. The chain couples TRBV7-6 to TRBJ1-1; D not resolved. Germline V gene sequence: CDR1 SGHVS, CDR2 FNYEAQ. This CDR3 is built from 12 residues. The V gene lost 5 bases and the J gene lost 6 bases, with 10 bases spanning the gap. CDR3 amino acids: CASSPRLSEAFF. CDR3 nucleotide sequence: TGTGCCAGCAGCCCCCGGTTGTCTGAAGCTTTCTTT.

In this sample, this clonotype turned up a few times. J is TRBJ2-1 and V is TRBV27, with TRBD2 matching over 10 bases. Germline-derived CDR1 and CDR2 are MNHEY and SMNVEV (reference sequence). This CDR3 spans 17 amino acids. The J segment lost 0 bases and the V segment lost 9 bases, leaving 11 bases of the junction unmatched. The CDR3 region has the DNA TGTGCCAGGAAGGGCAGCGGGAGGGTGGGCTCCTACAATGAGCAGTTCTTC. Encoded protein: CARKGSGRVGSYNEQFF.

The sample holds a few counts of this clonotype. This chain uses TRBV7-9 with TRBJ2-1, with a tentative D call TRBD2 (6 bases). From germline, CDR1 is SEHNR and CDR2 FQNEAQ (reference sequence). The CDR3 runs 15 residues. The V and J ends lost 6 bases and 3 bases respectively, with 15 bases between them. CDR3 sequence: CASSQSGAGYNEQFF. DNA for the CDR3: TGTGCCAGCAGTCAATCGGGAGCCGGCTACAATGAGCAGTTCTTC. The variable domain in full, completed from reference TRBV7-9 and TRBJ2-1, reads DTGVSQNPRHKITKRGQNVTFRCDPISEHNRLYWYRQTLGQGPEFLTYFQNEAQLEKSRLLSDRFSAERPKGSFSTLEIQRTEQGDSAMYLCASSQSGAGYNEQFFGPGTRLTVL.

This clonotype was seen a handful of times. The gene calls are TRBV15 and TRBJ2-5; perhaps TRBD1 as D (6 bases). The CDR3 is 14 amino acids. V lost 3 bases and J lost 2, with 10 bases in between. CDR1 is LNHNV and CDR2 is YYDKDF in the germline V gene (reference sequence). CDR3 coding DNA: TGTGCCACCAGCAGGGAAACAGGGCAAGAGACCCAGTACTTC. This gives the protein CATSRETGQETQYF.

This clonotype was seen repeatedly, ten times or more. This chain links TRBV12-3 or TRBV12-4 with TRBJ1-1; D ambiguous. V lost 5 bases to trimming and J lost 3 bases, with 13 bases between them. There are 14 residues in the CDR3. CDR3 in amino acids: CASSVVPVDTEAFF. CDR3 nucleotides: TGTGCCAGCAGTGTCGTACCCGTTGACACTGAAGCTTTCTTT.

This chain links TRBV3-1 with TRBJ1-2, with TRBD1 as a possible D gene (6 bases). The CDR3 totals 14 residues. The germline gives CDR1 LGHDT, CDR2 YNNKEL (reference sequence). The V gene lost 6 bases and the J gene lost 4 bases, with 15 bases spanning the gap. The CDR3 spells CASSFGQRGYGYTF. CDR3 coding DNA: TGTGCCAGCAGTTTTGGACAGCGAGGCTATGGCTACACCTTC.

This rearrangement joins TRBV5-6 to TRBJ2-5; either TRBD1 or TRBD2 may fit D (5 bases each). Germline assignment: CDR1 SGHDT and CDR2 YYEEEE. The V end was cut by 0 bases, the J end by 2 bases, with 20 bases between. The CDR3 consists of 18 residues. In nucleotides, the CDR3 is TGTGCCAGCAGCTTGGATTCTGGCAGGGAGTTGCGACAAGAGACCCAGTACTTC. Its protein is CASSLDSGRELRQETQYF.

J is TRBJ2-1 and V is TRBV6-9; 10 bases match TRBD2. Trimming cost V 0 bases and J 7 bases; bases outside gene matches: 15. The CDR3 runs 19 residues. CDR1 is MNHGY and CDR2 is SVAAGI in the germline V gene. The CDR3 DNA follows: TGTGCCAGCAGTTATTCGTCGGACTTACTAGCGGGAATTAGGAATGAGCAGTTCTTC. Its protein is CASSYSSDLLAGIRNEQFF.

This clonotype turned up a few times. The rearrangement links TRBV7-9 to TRBJ2-1, with D uncertain. Germline lookup yields CDR1 SEHNR and CDR2 FQNEAQ (reference sequence). Trimming cost V 5 bases and J 10 bases, with 9 bases left between them. The CDR3 extends over 11 amino acids. The CDR3 loop is CASSASPEQFF. CDR3 nucleotides: TGTGCCAGCAGCGCTTCCCCAGAGCAGTTCTTC.

V is TRBV25-1 and J is TRBJ2-1, with D unclear. The V end lost 6 bases, the J end lost 7 bases, and 7 bases lay between the germline ends. CDR1 and CDR2 (germline): MGHDK, SYGVNS. This CDR3 comprises 11 residues. The CDR3 DNA reads as TGTGCCAGCAGAAAGTTAAATGAGCAGTTCTTC. This gives the protein CASRKLNEQFF.

The table lists this clonotype with a few counts. The chain employs TRBV18 and TRBJ2-7, with TRBD1 matching over 9 bases. The germline gives CDR1 KGHSH, CDR2 LQKENI. Trimming removed 6 bases from V and 4 bases from J; junction bases left unmatched: 10. The length of the CDR3 is 15 residues. DNA of the CDR3: TGTGCCAGCTCTACTCGACAGGGGGACGGTTACGAGCAGTACTTC. This gives the protein CASSTRQGDGYEQYF.

This clonotype has ten or more counts. V gene TRBV11-2 combines with J gene TRBJ1-1; a possible D gene is TRBD1 (6 bases). Germline CDR1 is SGHAT and CDR2 is FQNNGV. V was clipped by 1 base and J by 5 bases, with 11 bases between them. The CDR3 contains 14 residues. The CDR3 protein is CASSLARGGTEAFF. The CDR3 region has the DNA TGTGCCAGCAGCTTAGCTCGAGGGGGTACTGAAGCTTTCTTT.

The chain is built from TRBV20-1 and TRBJ2-1; perhaps TRBD1 as D (5 bases). Trimming pared 1 base from V and 7 bases from J, leaving 14 bases between. The CDR3 is made up of 14 amino acids. Germline V gene sequence: CDR1 DFQATT, CDR2 SNEGSKA (reference sequence). The DNA of the CDR3 is TGCAGTGCTAGAGCACCAGGGTTCTCAAATGAGCAGTTCTTC. This gives the protein CSARAPGFSNEQFF.

This clonotype was seen a few times. The rearrangement joins TRBV20-1 to TRBJ2-1; a weak D match, TRBD2 (5 bases). Trimming cost V 1 base and J 0 bases, with 16 bases left between them. CDR1 is DFQATT, CDR2 SNEGSKA, per germline (reference sequence). The CDR3 totals 17 residues. The CDR3 region has the DNA TGCAGTGCTAGAGTTCTCGGGCGAGCGGTCTCCTACAATGAGCAGTTCTTC. Translated, it gives CSARVLGRAVSYNEQFF.

V and J are TRBV18 and TRBJ1-1; D is unclear. CDR1 KGHSH and CDR2 LQKENI come from the germline V gene. Trimming stripped 2 bases from V and 0 bases from J, with 19 bases between. The CDR3 has 18 residues. The CDR3 loop is CASSPTPYLTDMNTEAFF. Here the CDR3 DNA reads TGTGCCAGCTCACCAACACCCTACCTAACAGATATGAACACTGAAGCTTTCTTT.

As concerns this clonotype: Germline is not matched at one junction end, which may reflect a read error. CDR3 region: CAISFEQGSNQPQHF. The CDR3 bases are TGTGCCATCAGCTTTGAACAGGGTAGCAATCAACCCCAGCATTTT. The V and J genes are TRBV10-3 and TRBJ1-5; TRBD1 might be the D (6 bases). Germline CDR1 and CDR2: ENHRY and SYGVKD. The CDR3 consists of 15 residues.

The chain carries TRBV11-2 and TRBJ1-1; D unclear. V was pared by 7 bases and J by 0 bases, with 12 bases between. Per germline, CDR1 SGHAT and CDR2 FQNNGV. The CDR3 consists of 14 residues. The CDR3 DNA reads TGTGCCAGCAAATCCCAGAGAATGAACACTGAAGCTTTCTTT. This codes for CASKSQRMNTEAFF.

The chain links TRBV28 to TRBJ1-4; D gene unclear. V was cut by 5 bases and J by 0 bases, with 10 bases left in between. Germline assignment: CDR1 MDHEN and CDR2 SYDVKM. CDR3 length: 15 amino acids. DNA of the CDR3: TGTGCCAGCAGTCTATCGGTTGCAACTAATGAAAAACTGTTTTTT. Translation: CASSLSVATNEKLFF.

This clonotype was observed a few times. The rearrangement links TRBV10-3 to TRBJ2-1; a weak D match, TRBD1 (6 bases). Germline loops: CDR1 ENHRY, CDR2 SYGVKD. Trimming stripped 6 bases from V and 7 bases from J, with 16 bases between. The CDR3 has 14 amino acids. CDR3: CAISPGTIWNEQFF. In DNA, the CDR3 is TGTGCCATCAGCCCCGGGACAATCTGGAATGAGCAGTTCTTC.

In this sample, this clonotype turned up many times. The chain employs TRBV5-6 and TRBJ2-2, with TRBD1 matching 10 bases. Germline values: CDR1 SGHDT, CDR2 YYEEEE. V lost 4 bases, J lost 0 bases, and 3 bases stayed unmatched. The CDR3 length is 16 residues. CDR3: CASSPTGGANTGELFF. DNA of the CDR3: TGTGCCAGCAGCCCGACAGGGGGCGCGAACACCGGGGAGCTGTTTTTT.